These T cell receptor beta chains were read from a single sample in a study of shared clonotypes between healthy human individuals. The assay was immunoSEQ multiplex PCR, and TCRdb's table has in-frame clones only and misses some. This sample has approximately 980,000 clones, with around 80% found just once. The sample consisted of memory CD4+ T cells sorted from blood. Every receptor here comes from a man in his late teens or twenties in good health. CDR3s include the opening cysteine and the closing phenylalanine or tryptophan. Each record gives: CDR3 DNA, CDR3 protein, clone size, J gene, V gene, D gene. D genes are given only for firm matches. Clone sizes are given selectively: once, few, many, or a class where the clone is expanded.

TGTGCCAGCATCGAGCCGGGGGCAAAATACAATGAGCAGTTCTTC,CASIEPGAKYNEQFF,NA,TRBJ2-1,TRBV6-1,NA
TGTGCCAGCAGCTCGAGACAGGGCCCGCCAAAGCTGAACACTGAAGCTTTCTTT,CASSSRQGPPKLNTEAFF,NA,TRBJ1-1,TRBV7-2,TRBD1
TGTGCCAGCAGCTCTACACTCATGTCCAGCACAGATACGCAGTATTTT,CASSSTLMSSTDTQYF,NA,TRBJ2-3,TRBV5-4,NA
TGCGCCAGCAGCTTGTCACAGTACTACGAGCAGTACTTC,CASSLSQYYEQYF,NA,TRBJ2-7,TRBV5-1,NA
TGTGCCAGCAGTTACGACGCAGGGCAGTTCTTC,CASSYDAGQFF,NA,TRBJ2-1,TRBV6-5,NA
TGTGCCACCAGCAGAGATTTCGGGGAGCAGAAGAATACGCAGTATTTT,CATSRDFGEQKNTQYF,many,TRBJ2-3,TRBV15,NA
TGCGCCAGCAGCCAAGTTAGAACCGGGGAGCTGTTTTTT,CASSQVRTGELFF,NA,TRBJ2-2,TRBV4-1,NA
TGTGCCAGCAGCCGGGACCCCTCCTACGAGCAGTACTTC,CASSRDPSYEQYF,NA,TRBJ2-7,TRBV7-2,NA
TGTGCCATCAGTGCTTCCGAGAGCTCCTACGAGCAGTACTTC,CAISASESSYEQYF,NA,TRBJ2-7,TRBV10-3,NA
TGTGCCACCGGACAGAGCTCCTACGAGCAGTACTTC,CATGQSSYEQYF,few,TRBJ2-7,TRBV10-3,NA
TGTGCCAGCAGCTGGGACAGGGGTGGGTACAATGAGCAGTTCTTC,CASSWDRGGYNEQFF,NA,TRBJ2-1,TRBV7-2,TRBD1
TGTGCCAGCAGACCTTACCGGGACAGCTCCTACGAGCAGTACTTC,CASRPYRDSSYEQYF,NA,TRBJ2-7,TRBV27,TRBD1
TGTGCCAGTAGGCGGGGACAGGGCGGGGATGAGCAGTTCTTC,CASRRGQGGDEQFF,NA,TRBJ2-1,TRBV19,TRBD1
TGTGCCAGCTCACCGCCGGGACAGGTGTTTGAGCAGTACTTC,CASSPPGQVFEQYF,NA,TRBJ2-7,TRBV18,TRBD1
TGTGCCAGCAGGAAGGACGGGATTAGCACAGATACGCAGTATTTT,CASRKDGISTDTQYF,once,TRBJ2-3,TRBV6-4,NA
TGTGCCAGCAGCTTAGTGGGAAGCGGACAGGGGTACTTC,CASSLVGSGQGYF,NA,TRBJ2-7,TRBV7-2,TRBD1
TGTGCCAGCAGCCCACCTGGGGCGCTTGGGGCCAACGTCCTGACTTTC,CASSPPGALGANVLTF,many,TRBJ2-6,TRBV13,NA
TGTGCCAGCAGTTTCACGAACATCAATGGCAATCAGCCCCAGCATTTT,CASSFTNINGNQPQHF,few,TRBJ1-5,TRBV27,NA
TGTGCCAGCAGTGAAGCGCAGGGGGCGAAGCAGCCCCAGCATTTT,CASSEAQGAKQPQHF,NA,TRBJ1-5,TRBV2,TRBD1
TGTGCCAGCAGAAGGCGCGAGAACACAGATACGCAGTATTTT,CASRRRENTDTQYF,NA,TRBJ2-3,TRBV6-1,NA
TGTGCCAGCAGTTATTCCGGTGAGCCAGCTAACTATGGCTACACCTTC,CASSYSGEPANYGYTF,NA,TRBJ1-2,TRBV6-6,NA
TGTGCCAGCAGCTTGGGACAGGCAGTCGGTGGCTACACCTTC,CASSLGQAVGGYTF,few,TRBJ1-2,TRBV5-5,NA
TGTGCCAGCAGCTCCGGGACAACTGTCTATGGCTACACCTTC,CASSSGTTVYGYTF,NA,TRBJ1-2,TRBV6-1,NA
TGTGCCAGCTCACCACCGGAGGGCACCTATGGCTACACCTTC,CASSPPEGTYGYTF,many,TRBJ1-2,TRBV18,NA
TGTGCCAGCAGCCCCCTACGATATTCACCCCTCCACTTT,CASSPLRYSPLHF,NA,TRBJ1-6,TRBV14,NA
TGTGCCATCAGTGAGTCTCCACGGGGCCCTTGGGCTTTCTTT,CAISESPRGPWAFF,NA,TRBJ1-1,TRBV10-3,NA
TGTGCCAGCAGCTATGGCGGGACAGGGGGCATTCGGAACATTCAGTACTTC,CASSYGGTGGIRNIQYF,NA,TRBJ2-4,TRBV5-4,TRBD1
TGTGCCAGCACTGGCCTAGCGGGAGCGCGCGGGGAGCTGTTTTTT,CASTGLAGARGELFF,NA,TRBJ2-2,TRBV2,TRBD2
TGCGCCAACTGTGACGGGAACGCTGAAGCTTTCTTT,CANCDGNAEAFF,NA,TRBJ1-1,TRBV10-1,NA
TGTGCCAGCAGTTCCACTCGGGCAGCCTCGAATGAAAAACTGTTTTTT,CASSSTRAASNEKLFF,few,TRBJ1-4,TRBV6-6,NA
TGTGCCAGCAGTTTCGGACAGGGTGTTGGCTACACCTTC,CASSFGQGVGYTF,NA,TRBJ1-2,TRBV28,TRBD1
TGTGCCAGCAGTGAAAGTCGCCTAGCCGTAGGGGGCGAGCAGTACTTC,CASSESRLAVGGEQYF,NA,TRBJ2-7,TRBV2,NA
TGTGCCAGCAGCGTAGGAGGATACTCTGGAAACACCATATATTTT,CASSVGGYSGNTIYF,NA,TRBJ1-3,TRBV9,NA
TGTGCCAGCAGTTTTCTCATGCTCGCAGGAACCATCTATGGCTACACCTTC,CASSFLMLAGTIYGYTF,NA,TRBJ1-2,TRBV27,NA
TGTGCCATCAGTCGGACAGAGACGATGAACACTGAAGCTTTCTTT,CAISRTETMNTEAFF,NA,TRBJ1-1,TRBV10-3,NA
TGTGCCAGCAGCGGTGGACTAGCGGGATACACCGGGGAGCTGTTTTTT,CASSGGLAGYTGELFF,NA,TRBJ2-2,TRBV5-4,TRBD2
TGTGCCATCAGTATCCGGACAGAAAACTATGGCTACACCTTC,CAISIRTENYGYTF,NA,TRBJ1-2,TRBV10-3,NA
TGTGCCAGCAGCTTACTATCGGATACGCAGTATTTT,CASSLLSDTQYF,NA,TRBJ2-3,TRBV7-9,NA
TGCAGCGTTCATTCCGGGGGGGAGCAGTACTTC,CSVHSGGEQYF,few,TRBJ2-7,TRBV29-1,TRBD2
TGCGCCAGCAGCCTCCGGACTAGCGCTAACACCGGGGAGCTGTTTTTT,CASSLRTSANTGELFF,few,TRBJ2-2,TRBV5-1,TRBD2
TGTGCCAGCAGTTTAGACGAAAAACTGTTTTTT,CASSLDEKLFF,NA,TRBJ1-4,TRBV28,NA
TGCAGCGTTGTCGGCTTGGGGGGCACCCGCAATGAGCAGTTCTTC,CSVVGLGGTRNEQFF,few,TRBJ2-1,TRBV29-1,NA
TGTGCCATCAGTGAGTCGGGGGGAGGGGGCAGATCACCCCTCCACTTT,CAISESGGGGRSPLHF,NA,TRBJ1-6,TRBV10-3,TRBD1
TGTGCCAGCAGTGACCCAGGGGGTGTTGAAGCTTTCTTT,CASSDPGGVEAFF,once,TRBJ1-1,TRBV6-4,TRBD1
TGTGCCAGTAGTCCCGGTTACCAAGAGACCCAGTACTTC,CASSPGYQETQYF,NA,TRBJ2-5,TRBV19,NA
TGTGCCAGCAATCCCGGACAGGGTTTCACCCTCCACTTT,CASNPGQGFTLHF,NA,TRBJ1-6,TRBV2,TRBD1
TGTGCCAGCAGCTTAGCGGAGGCGGCCTATGGCTACACCTTC,CASSLAEAAYGYTF,NA,TRBJ1-2,TRBV7-8,NA
TGCGCCAGCAGCGACGCTAGCGGAGGTACAGATACGCAGTATTTT,CASSDASGGTDTQYF,NA,TRBJ2-3,TRBV5-1,TRBD2
TGCGCCAGCAGCTTGGATCAGGCGACAGATACGCAGTATTTT,CASSLDQATDTQYF,few,TRBJ2-3,TRBV5-1,NA